The present TCR beta chain was sequenced within a study of blood T cell repertoires in COVID-19 (TCRdb year 2020). Context from the whole study: Samples from collaborators originated in the United States, Italy and Spain and spanned both the acute and convalescent phases of COVID-19. Where HLA class I and class II types were available, the types were taken from metadata supplied by the sample provider, not from assay-based typing. The prospective study material was composed of cDNA or gDNA derived from T cells, B-cell-depleted T cells, or PBMCs. Sample metadata almost always included a de-identified subject ID, COVID-19 status, age in years and sex. Deeply sampled blood TCRbeta repertoires from subjects exposed to, actively infected with, or recovered from COVID-19 were included in the dataset. Samples were obtained from the ongoing ImmuneRACE study (first 160 participants) and from 1,254 subjects provided by 6 global collaborators. The repertoires were made available in a free public database intended to serve as a resource for research on the immune response to SARS-CoV-2.

On this clone itself: Its antigen has not been determined. Base qualities are not at hand, and no much larger clone is one base apart.

The collaborating institutions used their own protocols to collect whole blood in K2EDTA tubes. For TCRbeta analysis, collaborators shipped samples in one of three forms: frozen whole blood, isolated PBMCs, or DNA extracted from either of those sample types. The immunoSEQ Assay, a bias-controlled multiplex PCR, was used to amplify TCRbeta CDR3 regions from genomic DNA. The original pipeline was this. The number of nucleated cells in each sample was estimated from the amplification of reference gene primers within the assay. To quantify the absolute abundance of each unique TCRbeta CDR3 rearrangement, sequence reads were collapsed and filtered. For each sample, productive Simpson clonality was calculated as the square root of Simpson's diversity index across productive rearrangements. The immuneACCESS repertoire file appears here via TCRdb, limited to in-frame rearrangements. These files lack a portion of the clones; in checked studies, under half of the deficit traces to unresolved V genes, and the cause of the others is not known. V, J and clone size derive from that table, while D and trimming were established from the DNA sequence. The sample includes 150,000 to 200,000 clones, with around 79% observed a single time. The top ten hold about 28% of the sample.

Broader findings and caveats from the paper: The amount of clinical and demographic metadata varied by source and participant and was provided uncurated.

Via the germline V gene (reference sequence), CDR1 is GTSNPN and CDR2 SVGIG. Trimming takes 5 bases off V and 1 base off J; junction bases not matched to a gene: 3. Reading from cysteine to phenylalanine, the CDR3 counts 13 amino acids. Here the CDR3 DNA is all that survives: 39 bases in frame from base 1. Rearrangement joined TRBV30 to TRBJ2-3, and 7 junction bases match TRBD2. This TCR was sampled from a woman aged 70-85 years with acute or convalescent COVID-19. The sequencing input was peripheral blood. This receptor carries the CDR3 CAWESGGTDTQYF. The nucleotide sequence is TGTGCCTGGGAAAGCGGGGGCACAGATACGCAGTATTTT.